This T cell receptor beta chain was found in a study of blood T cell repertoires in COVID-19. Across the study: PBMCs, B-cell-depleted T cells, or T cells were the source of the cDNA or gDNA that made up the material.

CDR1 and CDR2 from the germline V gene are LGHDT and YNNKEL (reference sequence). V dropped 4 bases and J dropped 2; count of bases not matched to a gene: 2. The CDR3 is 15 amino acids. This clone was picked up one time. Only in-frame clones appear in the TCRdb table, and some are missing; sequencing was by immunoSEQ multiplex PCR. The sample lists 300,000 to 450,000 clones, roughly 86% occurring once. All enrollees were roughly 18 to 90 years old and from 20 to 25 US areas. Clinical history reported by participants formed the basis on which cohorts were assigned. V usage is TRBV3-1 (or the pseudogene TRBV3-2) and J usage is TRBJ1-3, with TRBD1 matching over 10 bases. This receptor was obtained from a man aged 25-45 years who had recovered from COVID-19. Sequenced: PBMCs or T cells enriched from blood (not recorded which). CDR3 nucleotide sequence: TGTGCCAGCAGCCGGGGGACAGGGGCTGGAAACACCATATATTTT. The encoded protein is CASSRGTGAGNTIYF.